This T cell receptor (beta chain) was captured by sequencing in a study of human T cells and chemical hapten exposure. TCRdb re-analysed the RACE reads in MiXCR, keeping a single row per CDR3 protein. This sample carries under 300,000 distinct CDR3 sequences, around 7.3% of them seen once, and the ten largest clones take roughly 1.2%. The time point: pre-sensitization, week 0. As to treatment: therapeutic diphenylcyclopropenone sensitization with weekly scalp DPC. CDR3 length: 13 residues. Germline V gene lookup returns CDR1 DFQATT and CDR2 SNEGSKA (reference sequence). The V segment lost 4 bases and the J segment 11 bases; nucleotides outside the gene matches: 13.

The source material was whole blood, sampled in connection with sensitization to the hapten diphenylcyclopropenone (DPC). This sequence originates from a man younger than 35 with alopecia areata. Some clones in this sample may be carry-over from other donors' samples. The chain carries TRBV20-1 and TRBJ1-1; the match to TRBD1 covers 7 bases. Here the CDR3 reads CSATITGDDVAFF. CDR3 DNA: TGCAGTGCTACTATAACAGGGGACGATGTGGCTTTCTTT.